This TCR beta chain originates from a study of neoadjuvant anti-PD-1 for oral cavity cancer. Germline assignment: CDR1 LNHNV and CDR2 YYDKDF (reference sequence). The CDR3 loop spans 14 amino acids. V was shortened by 4 bases and J by 3 bases, with 12 bases between the two germline ends. The data were produced by immunoSEQ multiplex PCR, yet TCRdb's version contains in-frame clones alone and is incomplete. Of some 66,000 clones listed, around 83% are singletons. The clonotype originates from a person aged 35-79 years with oral cavity squamous cell carcinoma. V usage is TRBV15 and J usage is TRBJ1-1; D uncertain. The sample was PBMCs, taken before nivolumab (anti-PD-1) treatment. CDR3 amino acids: CATSILTPYTEAFF. The DNA of the CDR3 is TGTGCCACCAGCATTCTGACACCTTACACTGAAGCTTTCTTT. Drawing the rest from reference TRBV15 and TRBJ1-1, the complete variable domain is DAMVIQNPRYQVTQFGKPVTLSCSQTLNHNVMYWYQQKSSQAPKLLFHYYDKDFNNEADTPDNFQSRRPNTSFCFLDIRSPGLGDTAMYLCATSILTPYTEAFFGQGTRLTVV.